The 26 T cell receptor beta chains reported below all come from one sample, sequenced in a study of blood T cell repertoires in COVID-19. Here immunoSEQ multiplex PCR was the method, and the copy in TCRdb shows in-frame clones only, minus some. The data contain under 95,000 clones, 70% to 80% of them singletons. The specimen sequenced was peripheral blood. These receptors came from a man in his fifties with active or convalescent COVID-19.

J is TRBJ2-2 and V is TRBV19; the match to TRBD1 covers 7 bases. The CDR3 is 13 amino acids. Germline V gives CDR1 LNHDA, CDR2 SQIVND (reference sequence). The trim removed 6 bases at V and 5 bases at J, leaving 3 bases unmatched. CDR3 DNA: TGTGCCAGTAGCCAGGACAGGACCGGGGAGCTGTTTTTT. Residues: CASSQDRTGELFF.

This chain links TRBV5-1 with TRBJ2-7, with D possibly TRBD2 on 5 matching bases. Germline V gene data show CDR1 as SGHRS and CDR2 as YFSETQ. V lost 1 base and J 4 bases, leaving 15 bases between the germline ends. CDR3 size: 15 residues. CDR3 amino acids: CASSLRRSAQYEQYF. The CDR3 nucleotides read TGCGCCAGCAGCTTGCGGAGGTCGGCGCAATACGAGCAGTACTTC.

J is TRBJ1-1 and V is TRBV5-1; tentatively, D is TRBD1 (6 bases). Germline V gene lookup returns CDR1 SGHRS and CDR2 YFSETQ. The CDR3 is made up of 14 amino acids. V was cut by 1 base and J by 1 base, with 8 bases left in between. CDR3 DNA sequence: TGCGCCAGCAGCTTGTCCAGGGGGAACACTGAAGCTTTCTTT. Translation: CASSLSRGNTEAFF. The full variable domain, in which reference TRBV5-1 and TRBJ1-1 provide the parts outside the CDR3, is KAGVTQTPRYLIKTRGQQVTLSCSPISGHRSVSWYQQTPGQGLQFLFEYFSETQRNKGNFPGRFSGRQFSNSRSEMNVSTLELGDSALYLCASSLSRGNTEAFFGQGTRLTVV.

The chain employs TRBV21-1 and TRBJ1-5; the tabulated D call, TRBD1, remains unverified against the DNA. TRBV21-1 is a pseudogene. The CDR3 is 23 amino acids. The CDR3 DNA reads as TGTGCCAGCAGCAAGACGTATTTTGTCCTGGGGCCAAATAGCCCGGCTAGCAATCAGCCCCAGCATTTT. Its translation is CASSKTYFVLGPNSPASNQPQHF.

The chain combines TRBV4-3 with TRBJ2-1; TRBD1 agrees at 7 bases. The V and J ends lost 5 bases and 9 bases, in that order; junction bases with no gene match: 13. The CDR3 covers 15 residues. Looked up from germline, CDR1 is LGHNA and CDR2 is YSLEER. The CDR3 DNA reads as TGCGCCAGCAGCTACGAACAGGGGTTCGGCGGTGAGCAGTTCTTC. Amino acids: CASSYEQGFGGEQFF.

J is TRBJ1-2 and V is TRBV7-2, with 7 nucleotides matching TRBD1. Trimming at V came to 5 bases and at J to 8 bases, leaving 11 bases not matched to a gene. CDR3 size: 14 residues. Per the germline V gene, CDR1 is SGHTA and CDR2 is FQGNSA. The CDR3 loop is CASSPKTGIGGYTF. The CDR3 DNA sequence: TGTGCCAGCAGCCCTAAGACAGGGATAGGGGGCTACACCTTC.

The chain recombines TRBV7-8 with TRBJ2-7; TRBD2 matches at 7 bases. CDR3 length: 15 residues. Per the germline V gene, CDR1 is SGHVS and CDR2 is FQNEAQ. J was trimmed by 1 base and V by 1 base; bases with no gene match: 4. Here the CDR3 reads CASSLVQGGSYEQYF. The CDR3 DNA reads as TGTGCCAGCAGCTTAGTGCAGGGAGGGTCCTACGAGCAGTACTTC. The full variable domain, completed using reference TRBV7-8 and TRBJ2-7, is GAGVSQSPRYKVAKRGQDVALRCDPISGHVSLFWYQQALGQGPEFLTYFQNEAQLDKSGLPSDRFFAERPEGSVSTLKIQRTQQEDSAVYLCASSLVQGGSYEQYFGPGTRLTVT.

The V gene is TRBV7-2, the J gene TRBJ1-3; TRBD1 agrees at 9 bases. This CDR3 spans 15 amino acids. In germline, CDR1 is SGHTA, CDR2 FQGNSA. The junction had 3 bases not matched to a gene; V was cut back by 3 bases and J by 3 bases. As DNA, the CDR3 is TGTGCCAGCAGCTTCCAGGACAGGGGTGGAAACACCATATATTTT. This translates into CASSFQDRGGNTIYF.

V and J are TRBV7-9 and TRBJ1-6; the D gene is possibly TRBD1 (6 bases). This CDR3 region has 16 residues. The V end was cut by 0 bases, the J end by 3 bases, with 9 bases between. Germline V gene sequence: CDR1 SEHNR, CDR2 FQNEAQ (reference sequence). The CDR3 region is CASSLADSVYNSPLHF. CDR3 in DNA: TGTGCCAGCAGCTTAGCGGACAGCGTCTATAATTCACCCCTCCACTTT.

This clone was picked up a small number of times. The rearrangement uses TRBV5-1 and TRBJ2-5; D is unresolved. V lost 0 bases and J 5 bases, leaving 11 bases between the germline ends. Germline CDR1 SGHRS, CDR2 YFSETQ. The CDR3 extends over 14 amino acids. CDR3 in DNA: TGCGCCAGCAGCTTGGCGGTCGGAGAGGAGACCCAGTACTTC. Its protein product is CASSLAVGEETQYF.

The V gene is TRBV9, the J gene TRBJ2-1; weak D call: TRBD1 (5 bases). CDR3 length equals 13 residues. Trimming took off 4 bases at V and 4 bases at J, with 9 bases between the two ends. Germline CDR1 SGDLS, CDR2 YYNGEE. In DNA, the CDR3 is TGTGCCAGCAGCCCCCGACAGTACAATGAGCAGTTCTTC. Encoded protein: CASSPRQYNEQFF.

This chain connects TRBV5-1 to TRBJ2-5; TRBD2 matches at 9 bases. The CDR3 consists of 17 residues. V gave up 0 bases and J gave up 2 bases; unmatched junction bases: 8. In germline, CDR1 is SGHRS, CDR2 YFSETQ. CDR3 nucleotides: TGCGCCAGCAGCTTGGCCCCTAGCGGGGTAAGTCAAGAGACCCAGTACTTC. Protein: CASSLAPSGVSQETQYF.

This clone has just one count. The V call is TRBV29-1, the J call TRBJ2-2; 7 nucleotides match TRBD1. Germline V CDR1 and CDR2: SQVTM, ANQGSEA. The length of the CDR3 is 14 residues. Unmatched junction bases numbered 11, after V lost 6 bases and J lost 7 bases. The CDR3 region has the DNA TGCAGCGTCGCCCGGACAGGTCGGGACGGGGAGCTGTTTTTT. This codes for CSVARTGRDGELFF.

This sequence joins TRBV12-5 and TRBJ1-5, with a tentative D call TRBD1 (6 bases). CDR1 and CDR2 (germline): LGHNT, FRNRAP. With 6 bases removed from V and 0 bases from J, the gap between germline ends came to 15 bases. The CDR3 runs 16 residues. The CDR3 loop reads CASGREGGVSNQPQHF. The CDR3 region has the DNA TGTGCTAGTGGCAGGGAAGGGGGGGTTAGCAATCAGCCCCAGCATTTT.

V is TRBV10-2 and J is TRBJ1-1, with 8 bases that match TRBD1. This CDR3 is 13 amino acids long. Trimming cost V 7 bases and J 3 bases; bases outside gene matches: 4. Germline CDR1 reads WSHSY; CDR2 reads SAAADI. Here the CDR3 reads CASTLQGDTEAFF. The CDR3 region has the DNA TGCGCCAGCACCTTACAGGGGGACACTGAAGCTTTCTTT.

This chain uses TRBV19 with TRBJ2-7; D perhaps matches TRBD2 (7 bases). From germline, CDR1 is LNHDA and CDR2 SQIVND (reference sequence). The CDR3 length is 16 residues. V was clipped by 1 base and J by 0 bases, with 13 bases between them. DNA for the CDR3: TGTGCCAGTAGTATAGCCGGGGGGCTTAGCTCCTACGAGCAGTACTTC. This sequence encodes CASSIAGGLSSYEQYF.

This clone was seen a few times. J is TRBJ1-2 and V is TRBV7-8; 8 nucleotides line up with TRBD1. The CDR3 has 14 residues. Trimming at V came to 1 base and at J to 8 bases, leaving 6 bases not matched to a gene. The germline CDR1 and CDR2 sequences are SGHVS and FQNEAQ. CDR3 bases: TGTGCCAGCAGCTTAGTCGGACAGGGCAGAGGCTACACCTTC. Its translation: CASSLVGQGRGYTF.

The rearrangement joins TRBV7-2 to TRBJ2-1; maybe TRBD2 (6 bases). The CDR3 totals 15 residues. Germline V lookup: CDR1 SGHTA, CDR2 FQGNSA. Trimming cost V 4 bases and J 4 bases, with 14 bases left between them. CDR3 sequence (DNA): TGTGCCAGCAGCTGGGGGACTGGGGATTACAATGAGCAGTTCTTC. Its translation is CASSWGTGDYNEQFF.

The gene calls are TRBV5-1 and TRBJ2-1; 9 bases are shared with TRBD2. The CDR3 runs to 15 residues. Germline V gives CDR1 SGHRS, CDR2 YFSETQ. After removal of 2 bases from V and 8 bases from J, the junction contained 8 bases not matched to a gene. This chain's CDR3 is CASSFQGGGADEQFF. In DNA, the CDR3 is TGCGCCAGCAGCTTTCAGGGCGGGGGGGCCGATGAGCAGTTCTTC.

The chain uses TRBV5-6 and TRBJ1-5, with 9 nucleotides matching TRBD1. The V and J ends lost 4 bases and 7 bases, in that order; junction bases with no gene match: 3. The CDR3 runs 13 residues. The germline CDR1 and CDR2 sequences are SGHDT and YYEEEE. The CDR3 protein is CASSGGQGQPQHF. CDR3 coding DNA: TGTGCCAGCAGCGGGGGACAGGGCCAGCCCCAGCATTTT.

The chain employs TRBV28 and TRBJ2-2; a possible D gene is TRBD2 (6 bases). There are 16 residues in the CDR3. The V end lost 3 bases, the J end lost 1 base, and 12 bases lay between the germline ends. Germline V lookup: CDR1 MDHEN, CDR2 SYDVKM. The CDR3 DNA sequence: TGTGCCAGCAGTTTGTGGGACTTCCTGAACACCGGGGAGCTGTTTTTT. Translated: CASSLWDFLNTGELFF.

This clone was counted a few times. The V and J genes are TRBV2 and TRBJ1-1; no reliable D call. The V gene lost 3 bases and the J gene lost 3 bases, with 5 bases spanning the gap. CDR3 length: 12 residues. Germline CDR1 reads SNHLY; CDR2 reads FYNNEI. The CDR3: CASSDPDTEAFF. The DNA of the CDR3 is TGTGCCAGCAGTGACCCCGACACTGAAGCTTTCTTT.

The rearrangement uses TRBV10-3 and TRBJ2-7; TRBD1 is a possible D gene (5 bases). The CDR3 loop spans 12 amino acids. V was shortened by 3 bases and J by 5 bases, with 8 bases between the two germline ends. The germline gives CDR1 ENHRY, CDR2 SYGVKD. CDR3 bases: TGTGCCATCAGTGACCAGGGCCACGAGCAGTACTTC. It is translated as CAISDQGHEQYF.

The chain recombines TRBV19 with TRBJ2-3; tentative D call: TRBD1 (6 bases). Looked up from germline, CDR1 is LNHDA and CDR2 is SQIVND (reference sequence). This CDR3 comprises 13 residues. Trimming pared 5 bases from V and 4 bases from J, leaving 10 bases between. The CDR3 DNA is TGTGCCAGTAGTGCAACAGGGTCAGATACGCAGTATTTT. This encodes CASSATGSDTQYF.

J is TRBJ1-3 and V is TRBV19; a possible D gene is TRBD1 (5 bases). Trimming removed 3 bases at V and 3 bases at J, with 12 bases between. CDR3 length equals 15 residues. From germline, CDR1 is LNHDA and CDR2 SQIVND (reference sequence). The CDR3 DNA sequence: TGTGCCAGTAGTATGAATTCCGGGGGTGGAAACACCATATATTTT. Translated, it gives CASSMNSGGGNTIYF.

This clone was seen a handful of times. The chain carries TRBV7-2 and TRBJ2-3; 8 nucleotides align to TRBD2. CDR1 SGHTA and CDR2 FQGNSA come from the germline V gene. Losses at the gene ends were 2 bases for V and 2 bases for J; bases not matched to a gene: 9. This CDR3 is 17 amino acids long. This CDR3 is CASSLMVIAGLTDTQYF. The CDR3 nucleotides read TGTGCCAGCAGCTTAATGGTTATAGCGGGGCTCACAGATACGCAGTATTTT.